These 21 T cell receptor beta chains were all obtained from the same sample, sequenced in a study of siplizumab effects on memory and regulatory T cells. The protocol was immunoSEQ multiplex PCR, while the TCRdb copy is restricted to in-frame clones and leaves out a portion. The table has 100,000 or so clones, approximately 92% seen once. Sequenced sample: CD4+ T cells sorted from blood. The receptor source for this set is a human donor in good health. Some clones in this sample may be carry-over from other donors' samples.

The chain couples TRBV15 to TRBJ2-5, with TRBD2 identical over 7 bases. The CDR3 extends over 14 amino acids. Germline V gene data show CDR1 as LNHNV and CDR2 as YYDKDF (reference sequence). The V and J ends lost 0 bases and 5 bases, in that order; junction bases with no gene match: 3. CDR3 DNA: TGTGCCACCAGCAGAGAACTAGCGAGTGAGACCCAGTACTTC. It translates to CATSRELASETQYF.

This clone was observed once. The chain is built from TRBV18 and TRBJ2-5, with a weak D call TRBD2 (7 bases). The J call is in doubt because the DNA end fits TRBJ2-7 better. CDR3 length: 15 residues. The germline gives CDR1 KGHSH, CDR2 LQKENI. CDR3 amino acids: CASSPGKRDNYEQYF. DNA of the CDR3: TGTGCCAGCTCACCGGGGAAGCGGGACAACTACGAGCAGTACTTC.

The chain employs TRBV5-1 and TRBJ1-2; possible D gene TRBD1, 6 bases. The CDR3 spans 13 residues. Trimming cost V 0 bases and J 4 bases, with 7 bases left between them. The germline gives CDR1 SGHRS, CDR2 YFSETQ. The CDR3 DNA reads TGCGCCAGCAGCTTGGGACAGGTCTATGGCTACACCTTC. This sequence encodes CASSLGQVYGYTF.

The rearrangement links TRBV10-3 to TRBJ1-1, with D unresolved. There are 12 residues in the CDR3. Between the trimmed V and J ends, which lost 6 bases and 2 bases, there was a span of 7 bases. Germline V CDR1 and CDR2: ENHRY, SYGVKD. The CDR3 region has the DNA TGTGCCATCAGCGGAATAAACACTGAAGCTTTCTTT. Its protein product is CAISGINTEAFF.

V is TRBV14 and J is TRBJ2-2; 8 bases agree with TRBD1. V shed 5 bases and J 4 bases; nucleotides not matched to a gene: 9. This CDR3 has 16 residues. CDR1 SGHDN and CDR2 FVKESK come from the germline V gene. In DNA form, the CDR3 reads TGTGCCAGCAGCACTCTGACAGGGGTCTTCACCGGGGAGCTGTTTTTT. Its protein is CASSTLTGVFTGELFF.

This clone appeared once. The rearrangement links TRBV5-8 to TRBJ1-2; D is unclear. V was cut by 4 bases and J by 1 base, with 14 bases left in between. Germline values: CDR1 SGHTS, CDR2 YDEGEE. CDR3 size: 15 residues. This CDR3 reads CASSIIVGHNYGYTF. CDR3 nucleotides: TGTGCCAGCAGCATCATAGTCGGGCATAACTATGGCTACACCTTC.

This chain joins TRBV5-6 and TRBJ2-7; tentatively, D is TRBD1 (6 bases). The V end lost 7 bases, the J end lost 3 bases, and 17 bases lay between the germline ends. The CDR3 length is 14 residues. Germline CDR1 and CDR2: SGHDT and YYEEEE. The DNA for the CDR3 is TGTGCCAGCTCAGACTACACAGGGATCTACGAGCAGTACTTC. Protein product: CASSDYTGIYEQYF.

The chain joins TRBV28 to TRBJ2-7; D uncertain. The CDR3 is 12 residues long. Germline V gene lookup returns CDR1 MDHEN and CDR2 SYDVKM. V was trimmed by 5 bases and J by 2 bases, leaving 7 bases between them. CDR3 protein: CASSLKAYEQYF. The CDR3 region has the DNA TGTGCCAGCAGTCTCAAAGCCTACGAGCAGTACTTC.

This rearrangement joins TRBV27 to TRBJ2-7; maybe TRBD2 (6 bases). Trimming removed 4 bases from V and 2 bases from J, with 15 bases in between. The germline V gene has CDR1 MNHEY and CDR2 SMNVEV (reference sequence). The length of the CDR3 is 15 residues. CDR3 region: CASSWGSGLTYEQYF. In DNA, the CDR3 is TGTGCCAGCAGTTGGGGCAGCGGGCTTACCTACGAGCAGTACTTC.

In DNA, the CDR3 is TGCGCCAGCAGCAGGGACAGGGCCTCCTACAATGAGCAGTTCTTC. It encodes CASSRDRASYNEQFF. The J gene is TRBJ2-1, the V gene TRBV5-1, with TRBD1 matching 9 bases. The CDR3 runs to 15 residues. From germline, CDR1 is SGHRS and CDR2 YFSETQ. The V gene end was trimmed by 4 bases and the J gene end by 0 bases; junction bases not matched to a gene: 2.

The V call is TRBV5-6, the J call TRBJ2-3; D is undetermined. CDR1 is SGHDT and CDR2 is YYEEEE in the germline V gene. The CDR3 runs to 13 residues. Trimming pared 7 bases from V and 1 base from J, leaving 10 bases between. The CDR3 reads CASGWAGTDTQYF. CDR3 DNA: TGTGCCAGCGGCTGGGCGGGCACAGATACGCAGTATTTT.

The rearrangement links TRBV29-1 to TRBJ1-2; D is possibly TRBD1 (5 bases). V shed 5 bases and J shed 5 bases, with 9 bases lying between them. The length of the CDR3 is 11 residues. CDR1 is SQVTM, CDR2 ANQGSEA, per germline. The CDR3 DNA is TGCAGCGTTCGCCAGGGTTATGGCTACACCTTC. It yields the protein CSVRQGYGYTF. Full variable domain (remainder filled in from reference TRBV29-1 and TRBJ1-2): SAVISQKPSRDICQRGTSLTIQCQVDSQVTMMFWYRQQPGQSLTLIATANQGSEATYESGFVIDKFPISRPNLTFSTLTVSNMSPEDSSIYLCSVRQGYGYTFGSGTRLTVV.

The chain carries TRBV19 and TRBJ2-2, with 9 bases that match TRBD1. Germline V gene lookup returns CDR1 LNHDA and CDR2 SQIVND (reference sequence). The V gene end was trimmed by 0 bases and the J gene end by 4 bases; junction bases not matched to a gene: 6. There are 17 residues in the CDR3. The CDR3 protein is CASSIEGTGRITGELFF. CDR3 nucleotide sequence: TGTGCCAGTAGTATAGAGGGGACAGGGCGTATCACCGGGGAGCTGTTTTTT.

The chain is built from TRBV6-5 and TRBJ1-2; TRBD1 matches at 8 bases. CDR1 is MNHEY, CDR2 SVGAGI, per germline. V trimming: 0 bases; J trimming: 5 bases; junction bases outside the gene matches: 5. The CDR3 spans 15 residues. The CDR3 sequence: CASSYSRTGRYGYTF. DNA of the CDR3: TGTGCCAGCAGTTACTCGAGGACAGGGCGGTATGGCTACACCTTC.

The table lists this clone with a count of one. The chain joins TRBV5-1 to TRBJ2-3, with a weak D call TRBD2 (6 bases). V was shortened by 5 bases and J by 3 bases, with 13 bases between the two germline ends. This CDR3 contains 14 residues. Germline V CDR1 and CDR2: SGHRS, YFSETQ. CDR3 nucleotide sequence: TGCGCCAGCAGTACGGGAGTCCTTACAGATACGCAGTATTTT. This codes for CASSTGVLTDTQYF.

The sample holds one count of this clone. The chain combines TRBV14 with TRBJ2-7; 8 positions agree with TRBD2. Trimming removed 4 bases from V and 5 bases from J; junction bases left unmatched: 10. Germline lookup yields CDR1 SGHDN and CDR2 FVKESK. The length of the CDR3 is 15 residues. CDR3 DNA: TGTGCCAGCAGCCCCCCGGGAGGGTGGGCTCACGAGCAGTACTTC. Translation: CASSPPGGWAHEQYF. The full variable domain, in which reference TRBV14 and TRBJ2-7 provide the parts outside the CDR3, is EAGVTQFPSHSVIEKGQTVTLRCDPISGHDNLYWYRRVMGKEIKFLLHFVKESKQDESGMPNNRFLAERTGGTYSTLKVQPAELEDSGVYFCASSPPGGWAHEQYFGPGTRLTVT.

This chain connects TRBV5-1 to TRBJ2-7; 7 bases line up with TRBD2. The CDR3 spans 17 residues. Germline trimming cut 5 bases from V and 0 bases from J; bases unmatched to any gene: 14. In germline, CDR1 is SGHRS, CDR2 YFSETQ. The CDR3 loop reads CASSGQRDRSSSYEQYF. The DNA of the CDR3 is TGCGCCAGCAGTGGTCAGCGGGATAGGTCGAGCTCCTACGAGCAGTACTTC. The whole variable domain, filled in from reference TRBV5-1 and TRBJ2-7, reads KAGVTQTPRYLIKTRGQQVTLSCSPISGHRSVSWYQQTPGQGLQFLFEYFSETQRNKGNFPGRFSGRQFSNSRSEMNVSTLELGDSALYLCASSGQRDRSSSYEQYFGPGTRLTVT.

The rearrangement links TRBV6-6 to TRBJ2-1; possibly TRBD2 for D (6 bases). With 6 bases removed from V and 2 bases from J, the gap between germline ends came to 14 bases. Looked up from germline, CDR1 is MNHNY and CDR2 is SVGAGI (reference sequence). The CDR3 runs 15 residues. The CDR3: CASSPREDPYNEQFF. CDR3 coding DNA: TGTGCCAGCAGCCCCAGGGAGGATCCCTACAATGAGCAGTTCTTC.

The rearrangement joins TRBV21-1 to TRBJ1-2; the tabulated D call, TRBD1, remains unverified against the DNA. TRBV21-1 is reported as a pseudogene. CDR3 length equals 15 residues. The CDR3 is CASSKPDSSNYGYTF. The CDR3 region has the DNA TGTGCCAGCAGCAAACCCGACAGCTCGAACTATGGCTACACCTTC.

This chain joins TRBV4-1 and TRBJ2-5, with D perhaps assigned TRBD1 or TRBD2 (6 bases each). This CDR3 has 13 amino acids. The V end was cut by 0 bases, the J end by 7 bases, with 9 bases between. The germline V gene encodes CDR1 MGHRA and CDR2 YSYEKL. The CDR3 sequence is CASSQDGGTTQYF. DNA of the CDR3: TGCGCCAGCAGCCAAGACGGGGGCACGACCCAGTACTTC.

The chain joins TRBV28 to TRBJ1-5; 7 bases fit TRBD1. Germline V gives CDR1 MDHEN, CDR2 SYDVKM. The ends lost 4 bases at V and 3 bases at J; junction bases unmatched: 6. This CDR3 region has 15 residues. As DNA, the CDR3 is TGTGCCAGCAGTTCCCCGGGACAGATCAATCAGCCCCAGCATTTT. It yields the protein CASSSPGQINQPQHF.